Listed below are T cell receptor beta chains from one sample, sequenced in a study of blood T cell repertoires in COVID-19. TCRdb's copy holds only in-frame clones and misses some; the assay was immunoSEQ multiplex PCR. The table includes tens of thousands of clones, about 88% detected once. The specimen sequenced was peripheral blood. These receptors were collected from a man in his 60s with acute or convalescent COVID-19. The CDR3 runs from the conserved cysteine through the conserved F or W. D genes are given only for firm matches. For some rows the clone size is stated as once, few or many, or as a class when expanded; others skip it.

DNA: TGCGCCAGCAGCCATGAAGGAGGCAGGGGGGGCAATCAGCCCCAGCATTTT; CDR3: CASSHEGGRGGNQPQHF; D: TRBD1; V: TRBV4-1; J: TRBJ1-5; size: .
DNA: TGTGCCAGCAGTGGAGACAGGTTGATCTCTGGAAACACCATATATTTT; CDR3: CASSGDRLISGNTIYF; D: .; V: TRBV25-1; J: TRBJ1-3; size: .
DNA: TGTGCCAGCAGCCAAGATCCAGCGGGGGGGCCCGGGGAGCTGTTTTTT; CDR3: CASSQDPAGGPGELFF; D: TRBD2; V: TRBV4-2; J: TRBJ2-2; size: .
DNA: TGTGCCAGCAGTACCCGGACTAGATCTGATGAGCAGTTCTTC; CDR3: CASSTRTRSDEQFF; D: TRBD2; V: TRBV6-2/TRBV6-3; J: TRBJ2-1; size: .
DNA: TGTGCCAGCAGCCGAGGGACAGGGTTTGAAAAACTGTTTTTT; CDR3: CASSRGTGFEKLFF; D: TRBD1; V: TRBV7-8; J: TRBJ1-4; size: few
DNA: TGCGCCAGCAGCCAAGAAATTGGAGGGCGGGCTGGCTACACCTTC; CDR3: CASSQEIGGRAGYTF; D: .; V: TRBV4-1; J: TRBJ1-2; size: .
DNA: TGTGCCAGCCAGACAGGGCTTAGCAATCAGCCCCAGCATTTT; CDR3: CASQTGLSNQPQHF; D: TRBD1; V: TRBV6-5; J: TRBJ1-5; size: .
DNA: TGTGCCAGCATTGGAATGACTCGAGGCACAGATACGCAGTATTTT; CDR3: CASIGMTRGTDTQYF; D: .; V: TRBV2; J: TRBJ2-3; size: .
DNA: TGTGCCAGCAGCTTAGTGGCAGGGAAAATGAACACTGAAGCTTTCTTT; CDR3: CASSLVAGKMNTEAFF; D: .; V: TRBV13; J: TRBJ1-1; size: .
DNA: TGTGCCAGTAGTATTCAGGGTGACCATGGCTACACCTTC; CDR3: CASSIQGDHGYTF; D: .; V: TRBV19; J: TRBJ1-2; size: .
DNA: TGTGCCAGCTCACCGGGAACAGGGGGCACTGAAGCTTTCTTT; CDR3: CASSPGTGGTEAFF; D: TRBD1; V: TRBV18; J: TRBJ1-1; size: few
DNA: TGTGCCAGCAGGGGGGCGGGGGGCGCATACACTGAAGCTTTCTTT; CDR3: CASRGAGGAYTEAFF; D: .; V: TRBV28; J: TRBJ1-1; size: .
DNA: TGTGCCAGCAGCTGGACTAGCAGCTCCTACGAGCAGTACTTC; CDR3: CASSWTSSSYEQYF; D: TRBD2; V: TRBV13; J: TRBJ2-7; size: .
DNA: TGTGCCAGCTCACCAAATTCGGGGTCCTACGAGCAGTACTTC; CDR3: CASSPNSGSYEQYF; D: .; V: TRBV18; J: TRBJ2-7; size: .
DNA: TGTGCCAGCAGTTACTCGGAAAGGGGGCGGGAGACCCAGTACTTC; CDR3: CASSYSERGRETQYF; D: TRBD1; V: TRBV6-5; J: TRBJ2-5; size: .
DNA: TGTGCCAGCAGCGACAGGGTTGGGGACACTGAAGCTTTCTTT; CDR3: CASSDRVGDTEAFF; D: TRBD1; V: TRBV5-4; J: TRBJ1-1; size: medium-sized
DNA: TGCGCCAGCGGACAGGGCACGAACACCGGGGAGCTGTTTTTT; CDR3: CASGQGTNTGELFF; D: TRBD1; V: TRBV5-1; J: TRBJ2-2; size: .
DNA: TGTGCCAGCAGTTACAGTCCGTCTGCCAGGTACTTC; CDR3: CASSYSPSARYF; D: .; V: TRBV6-2/TRBV6-3; J: TRBJ2-5; size: .
DNA: TGTGCCAGCAGCCCGGGACTAGCGGGGGTGCTCACCGGGGAGCTGTTTTTT; CDR3: CASSPGLAGVLTGELFF; D: TRBD2; V: TRBV7-9; J: TRBJ2-2; size: few
DNA: TGTGCCAGCAGTTACGGACAGGGCTCAACTAATGAAAAACTGTTTTTT; CDR3: CASSYGQGSTNEKLFF; D: TRBD1; V: TRBV6-6; J: TRBJ1-4; size: once
DNA: TGCGCCAGCAGTTGGACAGATAGCAATCAGCCCCAGCATTTT; CDR3: CASSWTDSNQPQHF; D: .; V: TRBV10-1; J: TRBJ1-5; size: .
DNA: TGTGCCAGCAGACGTCTCGCGGGGGATAATTCACCCCTCCACTTT; CDR3: CASRRLAGDNSPLHF; D: .; V: TRBV5-6; J: TRBJ1-6; size: .
DNA: TGCGCCAGCAGCTTCCAGGCTAGCGGGACCTACAATGAGCAGTTCTTC; CDR3: CASSFQASGTYNEQFF; D: TRBD2; V: TRBV5-1; J: TRBJ2-1; size: .
DNA: TGTGCCAGCAGTTCCCCGGGGGGGGCGAATCAGCCCCAGCATTTT; CDR3: CASSSPGGANQPQHF; D: .; V: TRBV6-5; J: TRBJ1-5; size: .
DNA: TGTGCCAGCAGCTCCGACAGGGTTAATTACGAGCAGTACTTC; CDR3: CASSSDRVNYEQYF; D: TRBD1; V: TRBV5-4; J: TRBJ2-7; size: medium-sized
DNA: TGTGCCAGCAGCTTGTTGGGACAGGGGGGTTCACCCCTCCACTTT; CDR3: CASSLLGQGGSPLHF; D: TRBD1; V: TRBV7-2; J: TRBJ1-6; size: .
DNA: TGTGCCAGCAGTATTCGAGGCGAGCAGTACTTC; CDR3: CASSIRGEQYF; D: .; V: TRBV6-2/TRBV6-3; J: TRBJ2-7; size: few
DNA: TGCGCCAGCAGCCAGTACCAAGAGACCCAGTACTTC; CDR3: CASSQYQETQYF; D: .; V: TRBV10-2; J: TRBJ2-5; size: .
DNA: TGTGCCAGTAGCACCCGGGAACCCTACGAGCAGTACTTC; CDR3: CASSTREPYEQYF; D: .; V: TRBV19; J: TRBJ2-7; size: .
DNA: TGTGCCAGTAGTTACCGGGACAGGGGTCCGCTTTACGAGCAGTACTTC; CDR3: CASSYRDRGPLYEQYF; D: TRBD1; V: TRBV19; J: TRBJ2-7; size: .
DNA: TGTGCCACCAGTGATAACCGGGACAGGGAATCTGGGGCCAACGTCCTGACTTTC; CDR3: CATSDNRDRESGANVLTF; D: TRBD1; V: TRBV24-1; J: TRBJ2-6; size: .
DNA: TGTGCCAGCAGTGAACAGGGAAAGCTCTATGGCTACACCTTC; CDR3: CASSEQGKLYGYTF; D: .; V: TRBV6-1; J: TRBJ1-2; size: .
DNA: TGTGCCAGTGCTAGGGGGTTTGGGGCAGAGACCCAGTACTTC; CDR3: CASARGFGAETQYF; D: .; V: TRBV2; J: TRBJ2-5; size: .
DNA: TGTGCCAGCAGCTTGGGTATTAGCAATCAAGCCCAGCATTTT; CDR3: CASSLGISNQAQHF; D: .; V: TRBV7-8; J: TRBJ1-5; size: .
DNA: TGTGCCAGCACGGCTGGGACAGATACCTCCTACGAGCAGTACTTC; CDR3: CASTAGTDTSYEQYF; D: TRBD1; V: TRBV19; J: TRBJ2-7; size: .
DNA: TGCGCCAGCAGCGTGCTTGGACAGGGGGCCAAGGGAAACACCATATATTTT; CDR3: CASSVLGQGAKGNTIYF; D: TRBD1; V: TRBV5-1; J: TRBJ1-3; size: .
DNA: TGCGCCAGCAGCTTATACGGGCGTAGCGGGACAGATACGCAGTATTTT; CDR3: CASSLYGRSGTDTQYF; D: TRBD2; V: TRBV5-1; J: TRBJ2-3; size: .
DNA: TGTGCCAGCAGCTCACTGGTGGGAGCGGGGTGGAATGAGCAGTTCTTC; CDR3: CASSSLVGAGWNEQFF; D: TRBD2; V: TRBV7-3; J: TRBJ2-1; size: .
DNA: TGTGCCAGCAGCGCACCGGGACTTGGTTTCGAGCAGTACTTC; CDR3: CASSAPGLGFEQYF; D: .; V: TRBV7-8; J: TRBJ2-7; size: .
DNA: TGTGCCAGCAGCGTGGGCCTGGCCTACGAGCAGTACTTC; CDR3: CASSVGLAYEQYF; D: .; V: TRBV7-9; J: TRBJ2-7; size: .
DNA: TGTGCCACCAGCAGAGTTAGGGACAGGGGCTCCAGGTCGGGAGGTATCTCCTACGAGCAGTACTTC; CDR3: CATSRVRDRGSRSGGISYEQYF; D: TRBD1; V: TRBV15; J: TRBJ2-7; size: .
DNA: TGTGCCAGCAGTGAAATAGCGGTCTCCTACAATGAGCAGTTCTTC; CDR3: CASSEIAVSYNEQFF; D: .; V: TRBV25-1; J: TRBJ2-1; size: .
DNA: TGCGCCAGCAGCTTGGCACCGAGCTCTGGAAACACCATATATTTT; CDR3: CASSLAPSSGNTIYF; D: .; V: TRBV5-1; J: TRBJ1-3; size: .
DNA: TGCGCCAGCAGCCAAGATGGAGTAGCGGTTTACAATGAGCAGTTCTTC; CDR3: CASSQDGVAVYNEQFF; D: .; V: TRBV4-1; J: TRBJ2-1; size: .
DNA: TGCGCCAGCAGCCCCCAGTCGGGGGGCGCGCCCGGGGAGCTGTTTTTT; CDR3: CASSPQSGGAPGELFF; D: .; V: TRBV5-1; J: TRBJ2-2; size: .
DNA: TGCGCCAGCAGTGAGTCTGACCGTCTCGGGGGCTACACCTTC; CDR3: CASSESDRLGGYTF; D: .; V: TRBV10-1; J: TRBJ1-2; size: few
DNA: TGTGCCAGCAGGTCCCCGGGACAGGGGGCGGGCGAGCAGTACTTC; CDR3: CASRSPGQGAGEQYF; D: TRBD1; V: TRBV2; J: TRBJ2-7; size: .
DNA: TGTGCCAGCAGCTTTATTGTGCAGGGCCACAATCAGCCCCAGCATTTT; CDR3: CASSFIVQGHNQPQHF; D: .; V: TRBV5-4; J: TRBJ1-5; size: .
DNA: TGTGCCAGCAGCTTAGCCGGCGGTGGCGGGGGGGCCAGAGATACGCAGTATTTT; CDR3: CASSLAGGGGGARDTQYF; D: TRBD2; V: TRBV11-3; J: TRBJ2-3; size: .
DNA: TGCGCCAGCAGTGAGTCGTGGGGAAACGGGAGGCTGAATCAGCCCCAGCATTTT; CDR3: CASSESWGNGRLNQPQHF; D: .; V: TRBV10-2; J: TRBJ1-5; size: .
DNA: TGTGCCAGCTCACGTAGCATTGTTGCAACTAATGAAAAACTGTTTTTT; CDR3: CASSRSIVATNEKLFF; D: .; V: TRBV18; J: TRBJ1-4; size: .
DNA: TGTGCCAGCAGTTTATATGGGGGAGGGAACTATGGCTACACCTTC; CDR3: CASSLYGGGNYGYTF; D: .; V: TRBV27; J: TRBJ1-2; size: .
DNA: TGTGCCAGCAGTTTAGAGATGGGACAGGGGGTTACGGTGCAGTACTTC; CDR3: CASSLEMGQGVTVQYF; D: TRBD1; V: TRBV28; J: TRBJ2-7; size: .
DNA: TGTGCCAGCAGCCGGCGGACAGGGCCGGCCAATGAGCAGTTCTTC; CDR3: CASSRRTGPANEQFF; D: TRBD1; V: TRBV28; J: TRBJ2-1; size: .
DNA: TGTGCCAGCAGTGAAGCGGGGACAGGCTTAGGTGAAAAACTGTTTTTT; CDR3: CASSEAGTGLGEKLFF; D: TRBD1; V: TRBV6-1; J: TRBJ1-4; size: .
DNA: TGTGCCAGTAGTACGCCCCCCACTAGGCAAATCTACAATGAGCAGTTCTTC; CDR3: CASSTPPTRQIYNEQFF; D: .; V: TRBV19; J: TRBJ2-1; size: .
DNA: TGTGCCAGCAGCTTCCCCCCAGCGCAAGCAAACTACAATGAGCAGTTCTTC; CDR3: CASSFPPAQANYNEQFF; D: .; V: TRBV5-4; J: TRBJ2-1; size: .